This entry describes one T cell receptor (beta chain). Measured with immunoSEQ multiplex PCR; TCRdb has only the in-frame clones, and not every one. The sample has 34,000 or so clones, approximately 90% seen once; the top ten hold 4% to 5.5%. This specimen belongs to a study of T cell changes during pregnancy in multiple sclerosis. CDR3 length: 17 residues. The germline CDR1 and CDR2 sequences are WSHSY and SAAADI. Trimming shortened V by 0 bases and J by 7 bases, and 22 bases separated the two germline ends. Sequences were derived from peripheral blood, sampled in the second trimester of pregnancy. The J gene is TRBJ2-7, the V gene TRBV10-2; possibly TRBD2 for D (6 bases). This clonotype was obtained from a female donor in good health, enrolled as a control in a pregnancy study. This CDR3 reads CASSESFGTPLIGEQYF. CDR3 DNA: TGCGCCAGCAGTGAGTCGTTCGGGACTCCCCTGATAGGGGAGCAGTACTTC.